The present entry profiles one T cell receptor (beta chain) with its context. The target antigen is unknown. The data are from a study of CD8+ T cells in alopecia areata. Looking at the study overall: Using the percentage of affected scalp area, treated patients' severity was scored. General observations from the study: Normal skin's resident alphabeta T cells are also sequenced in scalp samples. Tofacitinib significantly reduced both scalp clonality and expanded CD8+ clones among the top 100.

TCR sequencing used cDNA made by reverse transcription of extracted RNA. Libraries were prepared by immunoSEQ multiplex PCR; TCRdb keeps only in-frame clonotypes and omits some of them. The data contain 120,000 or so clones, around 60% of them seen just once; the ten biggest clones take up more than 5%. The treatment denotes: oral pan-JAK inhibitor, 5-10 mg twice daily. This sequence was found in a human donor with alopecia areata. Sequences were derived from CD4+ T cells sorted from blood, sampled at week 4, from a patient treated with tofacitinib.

CDR3 residues: CASSLTGTEGYGYTF. DNA of the CDR3: TGTGCCAGCAGCTTAACCGGGACGGAGGGTTATGGCTACACCTTC. The V call is TRBV7-2, the J call TRBJ1-2, with D possibly being TRBD1 (5 bases). The CDR3 spans 15 residues. Germline V CDR1 and CDR2: SGHTA, FQGNSA. V was cut by 2 bases and J by 5 bases, with 15 bases left in between.